One and the same sample provided the 8 T cell receptor beta chains below, sequenced in a study of T-cell memory formation after mild COVID-19 (dated by TCRdb to the early 2020s). Libraries were prepared through 5' RACE. Instrument on record: Illumina NovaSeq 6000. TCRdb passed the public sequencing reads through fastp at Q25 and MiXCR, retaining productive beta sequences. A single entry per CDR3 protein holds the most common genes and DNA from its merged rows. The sample profile shows about 320,000 distinct CDR3 sequences; around an eighth of them were found once. The ten largest account for 21% of the sample. Sequenced input: PBMCs or a T cell subset sorted from them (not recorded which). The receptors come from a man aged 18-30 years who had mild COVID-19 (a few samples of this study predate the infection). The sample titles of this study are shuffled in the database, so cell type and time point are left out; the donor was told from shared clones.

The rearrangement uses TRBV18 and TRBJ1-2; no clear D gene. Trimming shortened V by 4 bases and J by 2 bases, and 20 bases separated the two germline ends. Germline loops: CDR1 KGHSH, CDR2 LQKENI. The CDR3 runs to 17 residues. The CDR3 spells CASSRTAEVSANYGYTF. DNA for the CDR3: TGTGCCAGCTCACGCACAGCTGAGGTCAGCGCCAACTATGGCTACACCTTC. The whole variable domain, filled in from reference TRBV18 and TRBJ1-2, reads NAGVMQNPRHLVRRRGQEARLRCSPMKGHSHVYWYRQLPEEGLKFMVYLQKENIIDESGMPKERFSAEFPKEGPSILRIQQVVRGDSAAYFCASSRTAEVSANYGYTFGSGTRLTVV.

This clonotype has ten or more counts. The chain uses TRBV5-1 and TRBJ2-1; D gene uncertain. V was cut by 0 bases and J by 3 bases, with 4 bases left in between. The CDR3 is made up of 13 amino acids. The V gene's germline CDR1 is SGHRS and CDR2 YFSETQ. The DNA for the CDR3 is TGCGCCAGCAGCTTGGTTAGCTACAATGAGCAGTTCTTC. Its translation is CASSLVSYNEQFF.

The rearrangement links TRBV19 to TRBJ2-4; D remains unclear. The CDR3 sequence is 15 residues long. The germline CDR1 and CDR2 sequences are LNHDA and SQIVND (reference sequence). V dropped 1 base and J dropped 0 bases, with 7 bases sitting between them. The CDR3 DNA sequence: TGTGCCAGTAGTATAGGCACTCTAGCCAAAAACATTCAGTACTTC. Translation gives CASSIGTLAKNIQYF.

The J gene is TRBJ1-1, the V gene TRBV9; TRBD1 might be the D (5 bases). Trimming shortened V by 4 bases and J by 4 bases, and 11 bases separated the two germline ends. Per the germline V gene, CDR1 is SGDLS and CDR2 is YYNGEE. The CDR3 is 13 residues long. The CDR3 protein is CASSWGFGTEAFF. In DNA, the CDR3 is TGTGCCAGCAGCTGGGGGTTTGGCACTGAAGCTTTCTTT.

The chain carries TRBV6-5 and TRBJ1-1; D is unclear. Per the germline V gene, CDR1 is MNHEY and CDR2 is SVGAGI. V lost 5 bases and J 7 bases, leaving 17 bases between the germline ends. The CDR3 runs 14 residues. The CDR3 nucleotides are TGTGCCAGCAGTGAGCGTTTTCCACCCCTTGAAGCTTTCTTT. It encodes CASSERFPPLEAFF.

The chain links TRBV28 to TRBJ2-5, with 8 bases lining up with TRBD2. The CDR3 contains 15 residues. V was clipped by 4 bases and J by 1 base; unmatched bases: 5. Germline V gene data show CDR1 as MDHEN and CDR2 as SYDVKM. CDR3 DNA sequence: TGTGCCAGCAGTTCTGGTAGCGGGACCCAAGAGACCCAGTACTTC. Its protein product is CASSSGSGTQETQYF.

In this sample, this clonotype turned up many times. The V and J genes are TRBV5-1 and TRBJ2-3; 9 bases are a match to TRBD2. With V trimmed by 7 bases and J by 5 bases, 8 bases remained unmatched. CDR1 and CDR2 (germline): SGHRS, YFSETQ. The CDR3 totals 14 residues. The CDR3 DNA reads TGCGCCAGCCGCGGGGGGGTCGTTGGAGATACGCAGTATTTT. Translation gives CASRGGVVGDTQYF.

This clonotype came up a few times. This chain links TRBV19 with TRBJ2-3; 10 bases map to TRBD1. CDR1 and CDR2 (germline): LNHDA, SQIVND (reference sequence). Trimming cost V 9 bases and J 5 bases; bases outside gene matches: 8. This CDR3 comprises 14 residues. CDR3 DNA sequence: TGTGCCAGCCGGGACAGGGGAGATAGAGATACGCAGTATTTT. This encodes CASRDRGDRDTQYF.